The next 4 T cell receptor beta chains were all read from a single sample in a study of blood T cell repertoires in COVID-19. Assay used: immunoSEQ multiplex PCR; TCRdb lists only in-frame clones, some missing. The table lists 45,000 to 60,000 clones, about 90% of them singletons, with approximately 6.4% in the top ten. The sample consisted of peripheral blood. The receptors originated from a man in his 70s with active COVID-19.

The chain's CDR3 is CATSDSQVGGYTF. CDR3 DNA sequence: TGTGCCACCAGTGATTCTCAGGTCGGTGGCTACACCTTC. The genes are TRBV24-1 and TRBJ1-2; D is undetermined. Per germline, CDR1 KGHDR and CDR2 SFDVKD. V was trimmed by 2 bases and J by 7 bases, leaving 10 bases between them. The CDR3 is 13 residues long.

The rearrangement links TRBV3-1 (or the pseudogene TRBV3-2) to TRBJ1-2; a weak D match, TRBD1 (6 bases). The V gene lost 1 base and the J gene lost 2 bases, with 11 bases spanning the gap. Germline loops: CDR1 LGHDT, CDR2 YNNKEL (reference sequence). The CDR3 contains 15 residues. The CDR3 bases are TGTGCCAGCAGCCAAGCCGAGGGGGTGAACTATGGCTACACCTTC. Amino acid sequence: CASSQAEGVNYGYTF.

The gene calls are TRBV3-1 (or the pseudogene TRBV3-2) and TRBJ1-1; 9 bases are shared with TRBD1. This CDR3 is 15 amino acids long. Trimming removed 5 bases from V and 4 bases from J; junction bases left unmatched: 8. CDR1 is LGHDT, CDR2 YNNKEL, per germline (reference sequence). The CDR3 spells CASSETGGMATEAFF. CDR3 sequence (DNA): TGTGCCAGCAGCGAAACAGGGGGCATGGCCACTGAAGCTTTCTTT.

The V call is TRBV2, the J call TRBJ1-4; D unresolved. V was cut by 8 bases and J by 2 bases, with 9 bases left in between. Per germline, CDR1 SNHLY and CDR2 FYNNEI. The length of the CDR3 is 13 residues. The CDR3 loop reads CASSFSTNEKLFF. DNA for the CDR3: TGTGCCAGCTCTTTCAGTACTAATGAAAAACTGTTTTTT.